This T cell receptor (beta chain) stems from a study of blood T cell repertoires in COVID-19. The wider study: The United States, Italy and Spain supplied acute and convalescent COVID-19 samples. T cells, B-cell-depleted T cells, or PBMCs provided the cDNA or gDNA that served as material.

In the source study's methods: Reference gene primer amplification yielded estimated nucleated cell counts. Produced via immunoSEQ multiplex PCR; TCRdb's table is partial and in-frame only. D and trimming were read from the DNA, whereas the V and J calls and clone size are those reported in that table. The data hold 380,000 or so clones, with around 92% observed a single time. Trimming pared 1 base from V and 0 bases from J, leaving 12 bases between. Germline assignment: CDR1 SGHTA and CDR2 FQGNSA. CDR3 size: 16 residues. The TCR sequence derives from a middle-aged man with acute or convalescent COVID-19. Specimen: peripheral blood. This chain connects TRBV7-2 to TRBJ1-2; D gene ambiguous. For the CDR3, the DNA is TGTGCCAGCAGCTTAGACCTACCCGGGTCTAACTATGGCTACACCTTC. Amino acids: CASSLDLPGSNYGYTF.